This TCR beta chain stems from a study of PD-1 blockade in mismatch repair-deficient tumors. Study at large: Enrolled about 2012-2017, patients had progressing, pretreated mismatch repair-deficient cancers of around twelve types. Whole-study results and caveats: Rapid post-treatment expansion, then contraction, generally preceding radiologic response, marked tumor-resident clones.

All patients were mismatch repair deficient, assessed by either PCR or immunohistochemistry. TCRs were sequenced from a few patients responding to pembrolizumab. A word on this clone: Antigen unknown.

The protocol was immunoSEQ multiplex PCR, while the TCRdb copy is restricted to in-frame clones and leaves out a portion. The sample has 70,000 to 95,000 clones, 80% to 90% seen once; the top ten hold over 4.5%. Germline trimming cut 2 bases from V and 4 bases from J; bases unmatched to any gene: 7. This CDR3 has 15 amino acids. Germline assignment: CDR1 SGHKS and CDR2 YYEKEE (reference sequence). The V gene is TRBV5-5, the J gene TRBJ2-7; 9 bases are shared with TRBD1. The origin of this receptor is an adult with mismatch repair-deficient cancer. The sequencing used peripheral blood, collected 44 weeks after starting pembrolizumab. Written as DNA, the CDR3 is TGTGCCAGCAGCTTCGCCGGGACAGGGAGTTACGAGCAGTACTTC. Encoded protein: CASSFAGTGSYEQYF.